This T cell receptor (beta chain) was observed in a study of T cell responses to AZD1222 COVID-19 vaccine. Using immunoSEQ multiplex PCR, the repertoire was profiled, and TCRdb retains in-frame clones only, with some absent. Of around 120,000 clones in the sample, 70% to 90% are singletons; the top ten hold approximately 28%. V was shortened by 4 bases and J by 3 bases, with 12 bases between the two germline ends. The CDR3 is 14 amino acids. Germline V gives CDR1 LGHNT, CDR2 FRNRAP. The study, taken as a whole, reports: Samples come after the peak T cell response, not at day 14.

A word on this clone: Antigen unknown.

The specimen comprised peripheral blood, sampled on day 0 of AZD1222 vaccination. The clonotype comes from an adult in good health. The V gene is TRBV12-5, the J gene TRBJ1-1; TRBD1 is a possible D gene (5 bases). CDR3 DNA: TGTGCTAGTGGTTCGCCCCCGGGGGACACTGAAGCTTTCTTT. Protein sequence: CASGSPPGDTEAFF. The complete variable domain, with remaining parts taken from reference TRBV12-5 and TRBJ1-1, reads DARVTQTPRHKVTEMGQEVTMRCQPILGHNTVFWYRQTMMQGLELLAYFRNRAPLDDSGMPKDRFSAEMPDATLATLKIQPSEPRDSAVYFCASGSPPGDTEAFFGQGTRLTVV.